This T cell receptor beta chain originates from a study of CD8 T cells in Susac syndrome. The study's findings and limits: The study's TCR sequencing and HLA analysis covered a relatively small number of individuals, and the study acknowledged this.

About this clonotype itself: Its antigen is undetermined.

With random hexamers, 0.5 to 1 ug RNA was reverse transcribed. Across 54 Vbeta and 13 Jbeta, TCR beta CDR3 was amplified with immunoSEQ multiplex PCR. MiXCR, applied by TCRdb to the immunoSEQ multiplex PCR reads, yields one record per CDR3 protein. The data contain about 70,000 distinct CDR3 sequences, 96% of them singletons. It was negative isolation that provided the CD8+ and CD4+ T cells, whereas TEMRA cells were enriched by FACS. The clonotype comes from a human donor with multiple sclerosis. The sequencing sample was made of CD4+ T cells from PBMCs.

The CDR3 protein is CASSIAGDTEAFF. DNA of the CDR3: TGCGCCAGCAGCATAGCAGGGGACACTGAAGCTTTCTTT. The chain uses TRBV5-1 and TRBJ1-1, with D tentatively TRBD1 (6 bases). V was pared by 4 bases and J by 3 bases, with 10 bases between. This CDR3 spans 13 amino acids. Germline V gene sequence: CDR1 SGHRS, CDR2 YFSETQ.